Listed below are T cell receptor beta chains from one sample, sequenced in a study of control samples from healthy donors and cancer patients. Assay used: immunoSEQ multiplex PCR; TCRdb lists only in-frame clones, some missing. There are about 170,000 clones in the sample; 88% occur only once, and under 5% lies in the top ten. Sequencing was performed on blood. The receptors originated from a woman aged 25 to 39 in good health. The CDR3 runs from the conserved cysteine through the conserved F or W. D genes are given only for firm matches. Some rows have no size entry. The others give once, few or many, or a class for an expanded clone.

clone_size,cdr3_length,j_call,v_call,d_call,cdr3_nt,cdr3_aa
.,13,TRBJ2-3,TRBV7-9,.,TGTGCCAGCAGCACTCTTTTGGGGGATACGCAGTATTTT,CASSTLLGDTQYF
.,15,TRBJ2-1,TRBV27,.,TGTGCCAGCAGTTTATTCGCGGGGTCCGTGGGGGAGCAGTTCTTC,CASSLFAGSVGEQFF
.,15,TRBJ2-7,TRBV5-5,TRBD1,TGTGCCAGCAGCTCCCGGACAGGGGGAAGTTACGAGCAGTACTTC,CASSSRTGGSYEQYF
.,14,TRBJ1-1,TRBV11-2,.,TGTGCCAGCACCGGAGGAGGATTGAACACTGAAGCTTTCTTT,CASTGGGLNTEAFF
once,19,TRBJ2-6,TRBV28,.,TGTGCCAGCAGTTCGATTATAAAGACAATGAACTCTGGGGCCAACGTCCTGACTTTC,CASSSIIKTMNSGANVLTF
.,15,TRBJ2-7,TRBV19,.,TGTGCCAGTAGTTTCGGGACGGGTGGATTCTACGAGCAGTACTTC,CASSFGTGGFYEQYF
.,17,TRBJ1-1,TRBV19,TRBD1,TGTGCCAGTAGTATAGCGGGACAGACAGTGCTGAACACTGAAGCTTTCTTT,CASSIAGQTVLNTEAFF
.,18,TRBJ1-5,TRBV4-1,TRBD1,TGCGCCAGCAGCCAAGTCGGACAGGGGGGGGTTAGCAATCAGCCCCAGCATTTT,CASSQVGQGGVSNQPQHF
.,15,TRBJ1-2,TRBV19,TRBD1,TGTGCCAGTAGTATGTTGGAGGGACAGGGCGGCGGCTACACCTTC,CASSMLEGQGGGYTF
.,15,TRBJ2-1,TRBV27,TRBD2,TGTGCCAGCAACTTAGGGACTAACTCCTACAATGAGCAGTTCTTC,CASNLGTNSYNEQFF
.,13,TRBJ2-2,TRBV27,.,TGTGCCAGCAGTTTAGGGGGCACCGGGGAGCTGTTTTTT,CASSLGGTGELFF
once,15,TRBJ1-2,TRBV4-1,TRBD1,TGCGCCAGCAGCCTACGACAGGGAAGGGATGATGGCTACACCTTC,CASSLRQGRDDGYTF
.,14,TRBJ2-1,TRBV6-5,TRBD2,TGTGCCAGCAAAACTAGCGGGAGGGCTTATGAGCAGTTCTTC,CASKTSGRAYEQFF
.,14,TRBJ2-5,TRBV5-1,.,TGCGCCAGCAGCCCCGTAGGCGGAGCCCCGACCCAGTACTTC,CASSPVGGAPTQYF
.,10,TRBJ2-5,TRBV2,.,TGTGCCAGTCGACGGGAGACCCAGTACTTC,CASRRETQYF
.,13,TRBJ1-2,TRBV6-4,.,TGTGCCAGCAGTGCCGTTCAGGGTGATGGCTACACCTTC,CASSAVQGDGYTF
.,11,TRBJ1-1,TRBV28,.,TGTGCCAGTACGAGGGCGCGGATGGCTTTCTTT,CASTRARMAFF
.,15,TRBJ1-5,TRBV15,.,TGTGCCACCAGCAGAGCTAGGGGGGCTTTACAGCCCCAGCATTTT,CATSRARGALQPQHF
.,14,TRBJ2-5,TRBV9,TRBD2,TGTGCCAGCAGCGTATCTAGCGGATGGGGGACCCAGTACTTC,CASSVSSGWGTQYF
.,17,TRBJ2-1,TRBV10-1,TRBD2,TGCGCCAGCAGTGAGTCGTACGGGACTAGCGTCTACAATGAGCAGTTCTTC,CASSESYGTSVYNEQFF
.,13,TRBJ1-4,TRBV10-3,.,TGTGCCATCGGTGGGCCCAGGAGAGAAAAACTGTTTTTT,CAIGGPRREKLFF
.,15,TRBJ1-4,TRBV2,TRBD1,TGTGCCAGCCGGGACAGGATGGCATATAATGAAAAACTGTTTTTT,CASRDRMAYNEKLFF
.,11,TRBJ2-7,TRBV28,.,TGTGCCACGATCGAGGGCTACGAGCAGTACTTC,CATIEGYEQYF
.,16,TRBJ2-3,TRBV4-2,.,TGTGCCAGCAGCCGGTATAGCGCTTCTGGCACAGATACGCAGTATTTT,CASSRYSASGTDTQYF
.,17,TRBJ2-1,TRBV12-5,TRBD2,TGTGCTAGTGGTACAGGGGTGGGACTAGCGGTCTACAATGAGCAGTTCTTC,CASGTGVGLAVYNEQFF
once,11,TRBJ2-5,TRBV20-1,.,TGCAGTGCTAGAGATGTGGAGACCCAGTACTTC,CSARDVETQYF
.,14,TRBJ2-5,TRBV5-1,TRBD1,TGCGCCACCTCGAGGGGACAGGGTCAAGAGACCCAGTACTTC,CATSRGQGQETQYF
.,12,TRBJ1-2,TRBV5-1,.,TGCGCCAGCAGCTTGGCCAACTATGGCTACACCTTC,CASSLANYGYTF
.,13,TRBJ2-7,TRBV29-1,.,TGCAGCGTCCAGGGGGGGACAGCCTACGAGCAGTACTTC,CSVQGGTAYEQYF